This TCR beta chain was retrieved from a study of cytomegalovirus exposure and HLA in healthy donors. PCR used 60 Vbeta primers and 13 Jbeta primers. Repertoires were generated with immunoSEQ multiplex PCR, while TCRdb's copy carries only in-frame clones and drops some. The sample table includes about 74,000 clones. The CDR3 loop spans 17 amino acids. Trimming removed 3 bases from V and 6 bases from J; junction bases left unmatched: 12. In germline, CDR1 is LGHNA, CDR2 YSLEER. J is TRBJ2-2 and V is TRBV4-3, with 8 bases aligning to TRBD2. The source is a female donor in good health and CMV-seropositive. The sequencing sample was made of PBMCs. The CDR3 loop reads CASSHNEGTRSAGELFF. CDR3 nucleotide sequence: TGCGCCAGCAGCCACAATGAGGGGACTAGGTCTGCCGGGGAGCTGTTTTTT.